These 10 T cell receptor beta chains originate from one sample sequenced in a study of blood T cell repertoires in COVID-19 (dated by TCRdb to between 2020 and 2021). The library relied on the immunoSEQ multiplex PCR assay. The source is immuneACCESS, and TCRdb retained only in-frame sequences with V and J called. Part of the clones is not carried over; for the studies checked, unresolved V genes explain less than half of this, and the remainder is unexplained. The sample has nearly 200,000 clones on record, about four fifths of them singletons. 7.5% of the sample goes to the ten largest clones. The sequenced sample consisted of PBMCs or T cells enriched from blood (not recorded which). The receptors shown here come from a man aged 40-50 years who had recovered from COVID-19.

This clone was picked up a small number of times. The chain links TRBV6-2 or TRBV6-3 to TRBJ2-1, with D possibly matching TRBD2 (5 bases). The CDR3 covers 16 residues. Per germline, CDR1 MNHEY and CDR2 SVGEGT. Deletions cut 0 bases from V and 5 bases from J, with 14 bases between. CDR3: CASSYSSEGSDNEQFF. CDR3 nucleotides: TGTGCCAGCAGTTACTCGAGCGAGGGTTCAGACAATGAGCAGTTCTTC.

The rearrangement joins TRBV7-2 to TRBJ1-2; 10 bases line up with TRBD1. V was pared by 3 bases and J by 8 bases, with 15 bases of the junction left unmatched. The length of the CDR3 is 17 residues. Germline V gene lookup returns CDR1 SGHTA and CDR2 FQGNSA. The CDR3 loop reads CASSFRRDRGPERGYTF. DNA for the CDR3: TGTGCCAGCAGCTTTAGAAGGGACAGGGGCCCCGAGCGGGGCTACACCTTC.

V usage is TRBV4-2 and J usage is TRBJ1-5; 7 nucleotides align to TRBD1. This CDR3 has 17 amino acids. Germline V gives CDR1 LGHNA, CDR2 YNFKEQ. After removal of 1 base from V and 3 bases from J, the junction contained 9 bases not matched to a gene. The CDR3 DNA sequence: TGTGCCAGCAGCCAAGGGGTAGGGGGCCCAAACAATCAGCCCCAGCATTTT. Its translation is CASSQGVGGPNNQPQHF.

The chain carries TRBV28 and TRBJ1-2; D gene unclear. V lost 6 bases, J lost 8 bases, and 10 bases lay in between. CDR3 length: 11 residues. The germline CDR1 and CDR2 sequences are MDHEN and SYDVKM. CDR3 region: CASSASGGYTF. For the CDR3, the DNA is TGTGCCAGCAGCGCTTCCGGGGGCTACACCTTC.

The chain uses TRBV5-1 and TRBJ2-6, with 7 bases lining up with TRBD1. J gave up 2 bases and V 2 bases, and 7 bases lay outside the gene matches. Germline loops: CDR1 SGHRS, CDR2 YFSETQ. The CDR3 totals 17 residues. The chain's CDR3 is CASSLTGEAPGANVLTF. CDR3 DNA: TGCGCCAGCAGCTTAACAGGGGAAGCACCTGGGGCCAACGTCCTGACTTTC.

This rearrangement joins TRBV10-3 to TRBJ1-1, with 8 bases aligning to TRBD1. The length of the CDR3 is 15 residues. Unmatched junction bases numbered 5, after V lost 0 bases and J lost 5 bases. Germline V gene lookup returns CDR1 ENHRY and CDR2 SYGVKD. Here the CDR3 reads CAISESARTGTEAFF. The CDR3, as DNA: TGTGCCATCAGTGAGTCGGCTAGGACAGGGACTGAAGCTTTCTTT.

The rearrangement uses TRBV30 and TRBJ1-5; tentative D call: TRBD1 (5 bases). Germline-derived CDR1 and CDR2 are GTSNPN and SVGIG (reference sequence). Deletions cut 1 base from V and 6 bases from J, with 10 bases between. The CDR3 extends over 13 amino acids. The CDR3 region is CAWSARGGQPQHF. In DNA, the CDR3 is TGTGCCTGGAGTGCCCGGGGGGGTCAGCCCCAGCATTTT.

This chain uses TRBV12-3 or TRBV12-4 with TRBJ1-1, with 7 nucleotides matching TRBD1. The V gene end was trimmed by 7 bases and the J gene end by 8 bases; junction bases not matched to a gene: 7. This CDR3 is 12 amino acids long. CDR3 DNA: TGTGCCAGCAAAGTACAGGGGACCGAAGCTTTCTTT. Protein product: CASKVQGTEAFF.

This chain joins TRBV3-1 (or the pseudogene TRBV3-2) and TRBJ2-5, with unresolved D. The CDR3 contains 14 residues. Looked up from germline, CDR1 is LGHDT and CDR2 is YNNKEL (reference sequence). V lost 6 bases, J lost 5 bases, and 16 bases lay in between. The CDR3 protein is CASRPGSSTETQYF. The DNA for the CDR3 is TGTGCCAGCAGACCCGGGTCCAGCACGGAGACCCAGTACTTC.

This clone has a single count. The chain couples TRBV4-3 to TRBJ1-4; D call uncertain. This CDR3 region has 11 residues. The V end lost 3 bases, the J end lost 6 bases, and 2 bases lay between the germline ends. The germline gives CDR1 LGHNA, CDR2 YSLEER. DNA for the CDR3: TGCGCCAGCAGCCACGATGAAAAACTGTTTTTT. Residues: CASSHDEKLFF.